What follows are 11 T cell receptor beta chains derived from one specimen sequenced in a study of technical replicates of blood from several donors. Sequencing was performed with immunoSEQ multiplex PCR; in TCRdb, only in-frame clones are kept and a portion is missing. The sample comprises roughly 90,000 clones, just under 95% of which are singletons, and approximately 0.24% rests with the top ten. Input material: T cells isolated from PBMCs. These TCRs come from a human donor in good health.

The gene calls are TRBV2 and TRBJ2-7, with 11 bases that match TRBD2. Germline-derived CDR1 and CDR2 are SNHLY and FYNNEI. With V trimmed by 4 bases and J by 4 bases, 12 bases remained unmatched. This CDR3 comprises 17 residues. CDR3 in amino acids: CASSVLAGGPSQYEQYF. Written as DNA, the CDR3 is TGTGCCAGCAGTGTGTTAGCGGGGGGGCCCTCGCAGTACGAGCAGTACTTC. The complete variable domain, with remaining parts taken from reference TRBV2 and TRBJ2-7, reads EPEVTQTPSHQVTQMGQEVILRCVPISNHLYFYWYRQILGQKVEFLVSFYNNEISEKSEIFDDQFSVERPDGSNFTLKIRSTKLEDSAMYFCASSVLAGGPSQYEQYFGPGTRLTVT.

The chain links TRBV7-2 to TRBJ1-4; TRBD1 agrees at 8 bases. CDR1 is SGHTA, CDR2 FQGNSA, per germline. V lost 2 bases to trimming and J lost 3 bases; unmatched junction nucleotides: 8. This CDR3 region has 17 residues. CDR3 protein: CASSLLTRGLANEKLFF. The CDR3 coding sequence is TGTGCCAGCAGCTTACTCACCAGGGGGCTGGCTAATGAAAAACTGTTTTTT.

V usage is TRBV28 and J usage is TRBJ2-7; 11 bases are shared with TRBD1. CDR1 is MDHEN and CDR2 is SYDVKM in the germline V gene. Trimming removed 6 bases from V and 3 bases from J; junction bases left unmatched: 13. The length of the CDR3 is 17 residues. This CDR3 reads CASSQNPGQGDFYEQYF. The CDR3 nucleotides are TGTGCCAGCAGCCAAAATCCGGGACAGGGGGATTTCTACGAGCAGTACTTC.

The CDR3 loop reads CASSRTSGDNEQFF. The CDR3 nucleotides are TGTGCCAGCAGCAGGACTAGCGGGGACAATGAGCAGTTCTTC. This chain joins TRBV2 and TRBJ2-1, with 12 bases that match TRBD2. V lost 6 bases to trimming and J lost 5 bases; unmatched junction nucleotides: 2. The CDR3 length is 14 residues. Germline loops: CDR1 SNHLY, CDR2 FYNNEI. Using reference TRBV2 and TRBJ2-1 for the parts outside the CDR3, the full variable domain is EPEVTQTPSHQVTQMGQEVILRCVPISNHLYFYWYRQILGQKVEFLVSFYNNEISEKSEIFDDQFSVERPDGSNFTLKIRSTKLEDSAMYFCASSRTSGDNEQFFGPGTRLTVL.

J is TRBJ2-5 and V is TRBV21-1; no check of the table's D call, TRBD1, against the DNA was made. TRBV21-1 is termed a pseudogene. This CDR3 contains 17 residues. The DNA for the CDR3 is TGTGCCAGCATCCTAATTCGATTGACAGCAGATAGGGAGACCCAGTACTTC. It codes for CASILIRLTADRETQYF.

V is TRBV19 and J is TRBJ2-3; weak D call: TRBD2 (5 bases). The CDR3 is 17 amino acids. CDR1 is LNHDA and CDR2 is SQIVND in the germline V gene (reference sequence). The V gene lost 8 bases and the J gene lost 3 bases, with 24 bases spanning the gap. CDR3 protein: CASGKTLAGVVTDTQYF. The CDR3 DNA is TGTGCCAGTGGTAAAACTCTAGCAGGAGTAGTGACAGATACGCAGTATTTT.

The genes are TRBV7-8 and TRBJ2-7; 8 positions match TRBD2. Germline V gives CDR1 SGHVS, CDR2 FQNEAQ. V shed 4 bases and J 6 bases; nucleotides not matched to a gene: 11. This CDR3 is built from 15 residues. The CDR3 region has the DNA TGTGCCAGCAGCTGGGGAAGGACTAGCCTTGGCGAGCAGTACTTC. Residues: CASSWGRTSLGEQYF.

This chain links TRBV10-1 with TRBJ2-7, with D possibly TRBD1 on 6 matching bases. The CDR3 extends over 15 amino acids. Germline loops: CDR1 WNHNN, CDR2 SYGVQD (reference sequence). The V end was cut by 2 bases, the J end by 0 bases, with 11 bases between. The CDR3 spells CASSEPGHSSYEQYF. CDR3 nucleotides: TGCGCCAGCAGTGAGCCGGGACATAGCTCCTACGAGCAGTACTTC.

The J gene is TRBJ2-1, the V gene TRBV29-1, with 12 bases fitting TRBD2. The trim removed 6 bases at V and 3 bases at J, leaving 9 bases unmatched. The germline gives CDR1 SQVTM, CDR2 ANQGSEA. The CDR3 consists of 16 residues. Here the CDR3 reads CSVGLAGSSRYNEQFF. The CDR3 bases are TGCAGCGTCGGACTAGCGGGATCGTCTCGCTACAATGAGCAGTTCTTC.

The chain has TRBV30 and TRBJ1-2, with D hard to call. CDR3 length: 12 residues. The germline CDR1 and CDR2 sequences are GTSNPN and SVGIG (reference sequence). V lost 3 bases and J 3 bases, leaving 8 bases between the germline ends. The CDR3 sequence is CAWSTADYGYTF. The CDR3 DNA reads TGTGCCTGGAGCACAGCGGACTATGGCTACACCTTC.

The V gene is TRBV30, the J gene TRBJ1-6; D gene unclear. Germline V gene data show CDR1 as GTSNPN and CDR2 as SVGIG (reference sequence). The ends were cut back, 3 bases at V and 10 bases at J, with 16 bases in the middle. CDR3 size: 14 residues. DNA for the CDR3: TGTGCCTGGAGCAATGTACAGCCGGGGTCACCCCTCCACTTT. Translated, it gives CAWSNVQPGSPLHF.